A selection of T cell receptor beta chains follows, all from one sample in a study of T cell responses to AZD1222 COVID-19 vaccine. Assay: immunoSEQ multiplex PCR; the TCRdb copy retains only in-frame clones and omits some. The sample has approximately 35,000 clones, approximately 90% seen once. Sequencing used peripheral blood, obtained 28 days after the second AZD1222 dose. The source is an adult who received the AZD1222 COVID-19 vaccine. Both conserved end residues are part of each CDR3. Fields, in order: CDR3 DNA, CDR3 protein, J gene, D gene, V gene, clone size. The D gene is left open where the match is weak. Where a row states a size, it is once, few, many or the class of an expanded clone; other rows omit it.

cdr3_nt: TGTGCCAGCAGCTTCCCCGGCGGACCTAGCACAGATACGCAGTATTTT
cdr3_aa: CASSFPGGPSTDTQYF
j_call: TRBJ2-3
d_call: .
v_call: TRBV7-2
clone_size: few

cdr3_nt: TGCGCCAGCAGCTTGGACAGGGGGAATAATTCACCCCTCCACTTT
cdr3_aa: CASSLDRGNNSPLHF
j_call: TRBJ1-6
d_call: TRBD1
v_call: TRBV5-1
clone_size: .

cdr3_nt: TGTGCCACCAGCAGAGGACGAGTTTCCTACGAGCAGTACTTC
cdr3_aa: CATSRGRVSYEQYF
j_call: TRBJ2-7
d_call: .
v_call: TRBV15
clone_size: .

cdr3_nt: TGTGCCAGTAGTACCGACATTAACAATCAGCCCCAGCATTTT
cdr3_aa: CASSTDINNQPQHF
j_call: TRBJ1-5
d_call: .
v_call: TRBV19
clone_size: .

cdr3_nt: TGTGCCAGCAGCTTAGATGCGGGGGTAGGATACAATGAGCAGTTCTTC
cdr3_aa: CASSLDAGVGYNEQFF
j_call: TRBJ2-1
d_call: TRBD2
v_call: TRBV7-2
clone_size: .

cdr3_nt: TGTGCCAGCAGCTTAGGAAGAGTAGGGGATGAAAAACTGTTTTTT
cdr3_aa: CASSLGRVGDEKLFF
j_call: TRBJ1-4
d_call: .
v_call: TRBV11-2
clone_size: .

cdr3_nt: TGCGCCAGCAGTGAATCAGGTAACATCAACGAGCAGTACTTC
cdr3_aa: CASSESGNINEQYF
j_call: TRBJ2-7
d_call: .
v_call: TRBV10-1
clone_size: .

cdr3_nt: TGTGCCAGCAGCCAAAGCCTAGCGACGAACACCGGGGAGCTGTTTTTT
cdr3_aa: CASSQSLATNTGELFF
j_call: TRBJ2-2
d_call: .
v_call: TRBV3-1/TRBV3-2
clone_size: .

cdr3_nt: TGTGCCTGGAGTGTATATAGGGGGCGGGTGCCTCACGAGCAGTACTTC
cdr3_aa: CAWSVYRGRVPHEQYF
j_call: TRBJ2-7
d_call: TRBD1
v_call: TRBV30
clone_size: .

cdr3_nt: TGTGCCAGCAGCTTAAGACAGGGGTACACCGGGGAGCTGTTTTTT
cdr3_aa: CASSLRQGYTGELFF
j_call: TRBJ2-2
d_call: TRBD1
v_call: TRBV11-3
clone_size: .

cdr3_nt: TGTGCCAGCAGCGGGGGACTAGCGGGAATTCACAATGAGCAGTTCTTC
cdr3_aa: CASSGGLAGIHNEQFF
j_call: TRBJ2-1
d_call: TRBD2
v_call: TRBV13
clone_size: few

cdr3_nt: TGTGCCAGCAGTTTAGGCCTAGCGAATACGAGAGAGCAGTACTTC
cdr3_aa: CASSLGLANTREQYF
j_call: TRBJ2-7
d_call: .
v_call: TRBV27
clone_size: .

cdr3_nt: TGTGCCATCAGCTGGGGGAGCGGGGTAGGGACAGATACGCAGTATTTT
cdr3_aa: CAISWGSGVGTDTQYF
j_call: TRBJ2-3
d_call: TRBD2
v_call: TRBV10-3
clone_size: .

cdr3_nt: TGTGCCAGCAGCTCTAGCGGTAACTCCTACGAGCAGTACTTC
cdr3_aa: CASSSSGNSYEQYF
j_call: TRBJ2-7
d_call: TRBD2
v_call: TRBV7-8
clone_size: .

cdr3_nt: TGTGCCAGCAGTTTAAGGACGGGCACTGAAGCTTTCTTT
cdr3_aa: CASSLRTGTEAFF
j_call: TRBJ1-1
d_call: .
v_call: TRBV2
clone_size: few

cdr3_nt: TGCGCCAGCAGTCAATCTCGTCGCGGGAGCCACTCCTACAATGAGCAGTTCTTC
cdr3_aa: CASSQSRRGSHSYNEQFF
j_call: TRBJ2-1
d_call: TRBD2
v_call: TRBV23-1
clone_size: .

cdr3_nt: TGTGCCAGCAGGCGGCAGGGGGGAACTGAAGCTTTCTTT
cdr3_aa: CASRRQGGTEAFF
j_call: TRBJ1-1
d_call: TRBD1
v_call: TRBV2
clone_size: few

cdr3_nt: TGTGCCAGCAGCCTAGCGGGGCGCACAGATACGCAGTATTTT
cdr3_aa: CASSLAGRTDTQYF
j_call: TRBJ2-3
d_call: TRBD2
v_call: TRBV5-6
clone_size: .

cdr3_nt: TGCGCCAGCAGGAGGGGGGATCTTGAAGCTTTCTTT
cdr3_aa: CASRRGDLEAFF
j_call: TRBJ1-1
d_call: .
v_call: TRBV10-2
clone_size: .

cdr3_nt: TGTGCCAGCAGCTTAGCACCGGACAGGGGGCTTGGCTACACCTTC
cdr3_aa: CASSLAPDRGLGYTF
j_call: TRBJ1-2
d_call: TRBD1
v_call: TRBV7-2
clone_size: .

cdr3_nt: TGTGCCAGCAGCCTACCGCTAGGCACCATATATTTT
cdr3_aa: CASSLPLGTIYF
j_call: TRBJ1-3
d_call: .
v_call: TRBV7-9
clone_size: .

cdr3_nt: TGTGCCAGCAGAGGGGCCGCCTACGAGCAGTACTTC
cdr3_aa: CASRGAAYEQYF
j_call: TRBJ2-7
d_call: .
v_call: TRBV11-2
clone_size: .

cdr3_nt: TGTGCCAGCAGCTCAGAGGGGGATAACTCCTACAATGAGCAGTTCTTC
cdr3_aa: CASSSEGDNSYNEQFF
j_call: TRBJ2-1
d_call: .
v_call: TRBV5-8
clone_size: .

cdr3_nt: TGTGCCAGCAGCGCTCCGGACGCCCGAGGAGAGACCCAGTACTTC
cdr3_aa: CASSAPDARGETQYF
j_call: TRBJ2-5
d_call: .
v_call: TRBV5-8
clone_size: once

cdr3_nt: TGCGCCAGCAGCCAAGATCGAGGGGATAATGAAAAACTGTTTTTT
cdr3_aa: CASSQDRGDNEKLFF
j_call: TRBJ1-4
d_call: .
v_call: TRBV4-1
clone_size: .

cdr3_nt: TGTGCCAGCTTACAGGGATTGAACACCGGGGAGCTGTTTTTT
cdr3_aa: CASLQGLNTGELFF
j_call: TRBJ2-2
d_call: .
v_call: TRBV18
clone_size: few

cdr3_nt: TGTGCCAGCAGGGAAGGGCGGGGACTCATTCAAGAGACCCAGTACTTC
cdr3_aa: CASREGRGLIQETQYF
j_call: TRBJ2-5
d_call: .
v_call: TRBV7-9
clone_size: .

cdr3_nt: TGTGCCTGGAGTGCCGACCGGGACGGGATTACCTACGAGCAGTACTTC
cdr3_aa: CAWSADRDGITYEQYF
j_call: TRBJ2-7
d_call: .
v_call: TRBV30
clone_size: .

cdr3_nt: TGTGCCAGCAGCCGACAGCAAACAAGCTCTGGAAACACCATATATTTT
cdr3_aa: CASSRQQTSSGNTIYF
j_call: TRBJ1-3
d_call: .
v_call: TRBV7-9
clone_size: .

cdr3_nt: TGTGCCACCAGCAGAGATGGGGGTAGCGGGAGGGGGAATGAGCAGTTCTTC
cdr3_aa: CATSRDGGSGRGNEQFF
j_call: TRBJ2-1
d_call: TRBD2
v_call: TRBV15
clone_size: .

cdr3_nt: TGTGCCAGCAGCTCGGGACAGATATACAATGAGCAGTTCTTC
cdr3_aa: CASSSGQIYNEQFF
j_call: TRBJ2-1
d_call: TRBD1
v_call: TRBV13
clone_size: few

cdr3_nt: TGCAGCGTTGGGAGGGGTAACTATGGCTACACCTTC
cdr3_aa: CSVGRGNYGYTF
j_call: TRBJ1-2
d_call: .
v_call: TRBV29-1
clone_size: .

cdr3_nt: TGTGCCAGCAGCTTCGACAGGGACGATACGCAGTATTTT
cdr3_aa: CASSFDRDDTQYF
j_call: TRBJ2-3
d_call: TRBD1
v_call: TRBV5-4
clone_size: .

cdr3_nt: TGTGCCAGCTCACCAGACAGGCTAAACACCGGGGAGCTGTTTTTT
cdr3_aa: CASSPDRLNTGELFF
j_call: TRBJ2-2
d_call: .
v_call: TRBV18
clone_size: .

cdr3_nt: TGTGCCAGCAGTGAAGCACCGCTAGCGGGTGGGGTAGATACGCAGTATTTT
cdr3_aa: CASSEAPLAGGVDTQYF
j_call: TRBJ2-3
d_call: TRBD2
v_call: TRBV2
clone_size: .

cdr3_nt: TGTGCCAGCAACAGGGGGCCGGACCAGCCCCAGCATTTT
cdr3_aa: CASNRGPDQPQHF
j_call: TRBJ1-5
d_call: TRBD1
v_call: TRBV6-5
clone_size: .

cdr3_nt: TGCAGCGTTGGGTGGGGGAATGCTGAAGCTTTCTTT
cdr3_aa: CSVGWGNAEAFF
j_call: TRBJ1-1
d_call: .
v_call: TRBV29-1
clone_size: .

cdr3_nt: TGCGCCAGCAGCGGGGACAGCATTATTCTCGGCTACACCTTC
cdr3_aa: CASSGDSIILGYTF
j_call: TRBJ1-2
d_call: TRBD1
v_call: TRBV5-1
clone_size: .

cdr3_nt: TGTGCCAGTAGTAGAGAGGGGCGGAACACTGAAGCTTTCTTT
cdr3_aa: CASSREGRNTEAFF
j_call: TRBJ1-1
d_call: .
v_call: TRBV19
clone_size: .

cdr3_nt: TGTGCCAGCACCCAGGTAGCGGGGACGGATGAGCAGTTCTTC
cdr3_aa: CASTQVAGTDEQFF
j_call: TRBJ2-1
d_call: TRBD2
v_call: TRBV6-5
clone_size: few

cdr3_nt: TGTGCCAGCAGCCCGGGACAGCGCCCTAACCGAAACAATGAGCAGTTCTTC
cdr3_aa: CASSPGQRPNRNNEQFF
j_call: TRBJ2-1
d_call: TRBD1
v_call: TRBV7-9
clone_size: .

cdr3_nt: TGTGCCAGCAGCCAAGATTACGGTAGACTAGCGGGGGTACCAACCTACAATGAGCAGTTCTTC
cdr3_aa: CASSQDYGRLAGVPTYNEQFF
j_call: TRBJ2-1
d_call: TRBD2
v_call: TRBV4-2
clone_size: .

cdr3_nt: TGTGCCAGTAGTGGGGCGGGGAGCTCCTACAATGAGCAGTTCTTC
cdr3_aa: CASSGAGSSYNEQFF
j_call: TRBJ2-1
d_call: .
v_call: TRBV19
clone_size: .

cdr3_nt: TGTGCCAGCAGTTACTCGGCCCTAGACGTGCAGTACTTC
cdr3_aa: CASSYSALDVQYF
j_call: TRBJ2-7
d_call: .
v_call: TRBV6-5
clone_size: .

cdr3_nt: TGTGCCAGCAGTTACGGGGACAGGGCTCATGAAAAACTGTTTTTT
cdr3_aa: CASSYGDRAHEKLFF
j_call: TRBJ1-4
d_call: TRBD1
v_call: TRBV6-5
clone_size: .

cdr3_nt: TGTGCCAGCAGCGTAGATGGGGACCATGGTGGTCAGCCCCAGCATTTT
cdr3_aa: CASSVDGDHGGQPQHF
j_call: TRBJ1-5
d_call: .
v_call: TRBV9
clone_size: .